Listed below are T cell receptor beta chains from one sample, sequenced in a study of blood T cells in healthy people across ages. TCRdb processed the 5' RACE reads anew with MiXCR; each CDR3 protein has one entry. The sample has nearly 800,000 distinct CDR3 sequences, around 50% seen once. Sequences were obtained from blood. These receptors were taken from a man aged 40-49 years in good health. Each CDR3 is given with its conserved first and last residue. The D gene is left open where the match is weak. Some rows have no size entry. The others give once, few or many, or a class for an expanded clone.

cdr3_length: 17; d_call: -; j_call: TRBJ2-7; v_call: TRBV7-2; clone_size: -; cdr3_nt: TGTGCCAGCAGCCGAATTTCGACCAGGGGGGCCGGCTACGAGCAGTACTTC; cdr3_aa: CASSRISTRGAGYEQYF
cdr3_length: 17; d_call: -; j_call: TRBJ2-7; v_call: TRBV6-2/TRBV6-3; clone_size: -; cdr3_nt: TGTGCCAGCAGTCCTACCGAACGAGGGGGGCCTTCCTACGAGCAGTACTTC; cdr3_aa: CASSPTERGGPSYEQYF
cdr3_length: 16; d_call: TRBD2; j_call: TRBJ2-1; v_call: TRBV6-6; clone_size: -; cdr3_nt: TGTGCCAGCAGCTCGACTAGCGGGAGGTCCTACAATGAGCAGTTCTTC; cdr3_aa: CASSSTSGRSYNEQFF
cdr3_length: 17; d_call: TRBD1; j_call: TRBJ1-4; v_call: TRBV20-1; clone_size: -; cdr3_nt: TGCAGTGCTACAAGACAGGGGGCCGATGCAACTAATGAAAAACTGTTTTTT; cdr3_aa: CSATRQGADATNEKLFF
cdr3_length: 15; d_call: TRBD2; j_call: TRBJ2-3; v_call: TRBV5-1; clone_size: -; cdr3_nt: TGCGCCAGCGGCATAGCGGGGATACCCACAGATACGCAGTATTTT; cdr3_aa: CASGIAGIPTDTQYF
cdr3_length: 16; d_call: TRBD2; j_call: TRBJ2-1; v_call: TRBV25-1; clone_size: -; cdr3_nt: TGTGCCAGCAGTGAGGAAACTAGCGGGAGAGGCCATGAGCAGTTCTTC; cdr3_aa: CASSEETSGRGHEQFF
cdr3_length: 18; d_call: TRBD1; j_call: TRBJ2-6; v_call: TRBV20-1; clone_size: -; cdr3_nt: TGCAGTGCAAGAACCTCCGGGACAGGGAGCTCTGGGGCCAACGTCCTGACTTTC; cdr3_aa: CSARTSGTGSSGANVLTF
cdr3_length: 16; d_call: TRBD2; j_call: TRBJ2-5; v_call: TRBV28; clone_size: few; cdr3_nt: TGTGCCAGCAGTTCCTGGGGACTAGCGGAACAAGAGACCCAGTACTTC; cdr3_aa: CASSSWGLAEQETQYF
cdr3_length: 13; d_call: -; j_call: TRBJ2-5; v_call: TRBV11-2; clone_size: few; cdr3_nt: TGTGCCAGCAGCTTCGACAGGCTAGGAACCCAGTACTTC; cdr3_aa: CASSFDRLGTQYF
cdr3_length: 15; d_call: -; j_call: TRBJ2-6; v_call: TRBV4-3; clone_size: -; cdr3_nt: TGCGCCAGCAGCAAAGTGGGGCCTGGGGCCAACGTCCTGACTTTC; cdr3_aa: CASSKVGPGANVLTF
cdr3_length: 15; d_call: -; j_call: TRBJ2-7; v_call: TRBV11-2; clone_size: -; cdr3_nt: TGTGCCAGCAGCTTAGTGCCAGAGAGCTCCTACGAGCAGTACTTC; cdr3_aa: CASSLVPESSYEQYF
cdr3_length: 18; d_call: TRBD1; j_call: TRBJ2-6; v_call: TRBV9; clone_size: -; cdr3_nt: TGTGCCAGCAGCGTTTCGATCCAGGGGGCACTTGGGGCCAACGTCCTGACTTTC; cdr3_aa: CASSVSIQGALGANVLTF
cdr3_length: 14; d_call: -; j_call: TRBJ2-5; v_call: TRBV18; clone_size: -; cdr3_nt: TGTGCCAGCTCACCACCCTTCCTCGGGGAGACCCAGTACTTC; cdr3_aa: CASSPPFLGETQYF
cdr3_length: 16; d_call: TRBD2; j_call: TRBJ2-1; v_call: TRBV3-1; clone_size: once; cdr3_nt: TGTGCCAGCAGCCAAGGCGAAGCGGGGGGGTTCGGCGAGCAGTTCTTC; cdr3_aa: CASSQGEAGGFGEQFF
cdr3_length: 13; d_call: TRBD1; j_call: TRBJ2-7; v_call: TRBV20-1; clone_size: -; cdr3_nt: TGCAGTGCGGACACCGGACAGGGCTACGAGCAGTACTTC; cdr3_aa: CSADTGQGYEQYF
cdr3_length: 14; d_call: TRBD2; j_call: TRBJ2-2; v_call: TRBV29-1; clone_size: few; cdr3_nt: TGCAGCGTTGACTTGGGGGGGAATACCGGGGAGCTGTTTTTT; cdr3_aa: CSVDLGGNTGELFF
cdr3_length: 16; d_call: TRBD2; j_call: TRBJ2-7; v_call: TRBV6-1; clone_size: -; cdr3_nt: TGTGCCAGCAGTGAAGTTCCGGGAGGTTCCTACTACGAGCAGTACTTC; cdr3_aa: CASSEVPGGSYYEQYF
cdr3_length: 15; d_call: -; j_call: TRBJ2-1; v_call: TRBV7-2; clone_size: -; cdr3_nt: TGTGCCAGCAGCTCCCGGCGGACGGTGGTTAATGAGCAGTTCTTC; cdr3_aa: CASSSRRTVVNEQFF
cdr3_length: 19; d_call: -; j_call: TRBJ1-3; v_call: TRBV2; clone_size: -; cdr3_nt: TGTGCCAGCAGCCTACCCCTTTCCGACAGAACCTACTCTGGAAACACCATATATTTT; cdr3_aa: CASSLPLSDRTYSGNTIYF
cdr3_length: 13; d_call: -; j_call: TRBJ2-3; v_call: TRBV6-4; clone_size: -; cdr3_nt: TGTGCCAGCAGTGAAGGCATGGGGTCCGCGCAGTATTTT; cdr3_aa: CASSEGMGSAQYF
cdr3_length: 15; d_call: -; j_call: TRBJ2-7; v_call: TRBV9; clone_size: -; cdr3_nt: TGTGCCAGCAGTCCCGGACCAGGTGACCTATACGAGCAGTACTTC; cdr3_aa: CASSPGPGDLYEQYF
cdr3_length: 16; d_call: TRBD2; j_call: TRBJ2-5; v_call: TRBV3-1; clone_size: -; cdr3_nt: TGTGCCAGCAACCTTGCTGGGGGGGGACTGTCGGAGACCCAGTACTTC; cdr3_aa: CASNLAGGGLSETQYF
cdr3_length: 18; d_call: TRBD2; j_call: TRBJ2-1; v_call: TRBV7-9; clone_size: few; cdr3_nt: TGTGCCAGCAGCAAGACTAGCGGGGGGCGACACTCCTACAATGAGCAGTTCTTC; cdr3_aa: CASSKTSGGRHSYNEQFF
cdr3_length: 16; d_call: TRBD2; j_call: TRBJ2-4; v_call: TRBV6-6; clone_size: -; cdr3_nt: TGTGCCAGCAGTTACGACGCGGCGACTAGCTCCAATGAGCAGTACTTC; cdr3_aa: CASSYDAATSSNEQYF
cdr3_length: 15; d_call: TRBD2; j_call: TRBJ2-7; v_call: TRBV4-3; clone_size: -; cdr3_nt: TGCGCCAGCAGCCAAGAATTGCGGCGGGAGGCCGAGCAGTACTTC; cdr3_aa: CASSQELRREAEQYF
cdr3_length: 16; d_call: TRBD1; j_call: TRBJ2-1; v_call: TRBV5-1; clone_size: -; cdr3_nt: TGCGCCAGCAGCCGGGCCCGACAGGGAACCTACAATGAGCAGTTCTTC; cdr3_aa: CASSRARQGTYNEQFF
cdr3_length: 15; d_call: -; j_call: TRBJ2-5; v_call: TRBV29-1; clone_size: -; cdr3_nt: TGCAGCGTCGACCCAAGGGAGAGGACTCAAGAGACCCAGTACTTC; cdr3_aa: CSVDPRERTQETQYF
cdr3_length: 14; d_call: -; j_call: TRBJ2-1; v_call: TRBV5-1; clone_size: -; cdr3_nt: TGCGCCAGCAGCCCAGAGACAGGTTTGCATGAGCAGTTCTTC; cdr3_aa: CASSPETGLHEQFF
cdr3_length: 16; d_call: -; j_call: TRBJ2-7; v_call: TRBV6-5; clone_size: -; cdr3_nt: TGTGCCAGCAGTCCTGACTCGTCCTTAACCTTCTACGAGCAGTACTTC; cdr3_aa: CASSPDSSLTFYEQYF
cdr3_length: 13; d_call: -; j_call: TRBJ2-4; v_call: TRBV2; clone_size: -; cdr3_nt: TGTGCCAGCAGTGAGGGACGGCAAAACATTCAGTACTTC; cdr3_aa: CASSEGRQNIQYF
cdr3_length: 15; d_call: -; j_call: TRBJ2-7; v_call: TRBV7-2; clone_size: -; cdr3_nt: TGTGCCAGCAGCTTAGTTCCAGCGGTGAGCGACGAGCAGTACTTC; cdr3_aa: CASSLVPAVSDEQYF
cdr3_length: 16; d_call: -; j_call: TRBJ2-3; v_call: TRBV29-1; clone_size: -; cdr3_nt: TGCAGCGTTTCTGTAAGGGGGGACGTGGGGGAAGATACGCAGTATTTT; cdr3_aa: CSVSVRGDVGEDTQYF
cdr3_length: 14; d_call: -; j_call: TRBJ2-5; v_call: TRBV28; clone_size: -; cdr3_nt: TGTGCCAGCAGTTCGCAGGGGCCCAAAGAGACCCAGTACTTC; cdr3_aa: CASSSQGPKETQYF
cdr3_length: 14; d_call: TRBD1; j_call: TRBJ1-1; v_call: TRBV28; clone_size: -; cdr3_nt: TGTGCCAGCCTATTGCGGGACAGGAACACTGAAGCTTTCTTT; cdr3_aa: CASLLRDRNTEAFF
cdr3_length: 13; d_call: -; j_call: TRBJ1-2; v_call: TRBV28; clone_size: -; cdr3_nt: TGTGCCACCGGGCGGGAGGTTGCCTGTGGCTACACCTTC; cdr3_aa: CATGREVACGYTF
cdr3_length: 14; d_call: TRBD1; j_call: TRBJ1-5; v_call: TRBV2; clone_size: -; cdr3_nt: TGTGCCAGCAGCGAGGGGGCCGCCCATCAGCCCCAGCATTTT; cdr3_aa: CASSEGAAHQPQHF
cdr3_length: 15; d_call: -; j_call: TRBJ2-5; v_call: TRBV7-2; clone_size: few; cdr3_nt: TGTGCCAGCAGCCCGTCGAGGTCCCTAAGAGAGACCCAGTACTTC; cdr3_aa: CASSPSRSLRETQYF
cdr3_length: 10; d_call: -; j_call: TRBJ1-1; v_call: TRBV20-1; clone_size: -; cdr3_nt: TGCAGTGCTTTGCAGGGAGGAGCTTTCTTT; cdr3_aa: CSALQGGAFF
cdr3_length: 13; d_call: -; j_call: TRBJ2-7; v_call: TRBV13; clone_size: -; cdr3_nt: TGTGCCAGCAGCTCTGGGCCTGGAACCGAGCAGTACTTC; cdr3_aa: CASSSGPGTEQYF
cdr3_length: 16; d_call: TRBD2; j_call: TRBJ2-7; v_call: TRBV6-4; clone_size: -; cdr3_nt: TGTGCCAGCAGGGAGCCCTTAGCGGGGGGCCCCTACGAGCAGTACTTC; cdr3_aa: CASREPLAGGPYEQYF